This T cell receptor (beta chain) came from a study of identical twins. The J segment lost 6 bases and the V segment lost 5 bases, leaving 5 bases of the junction unmatched. This CDR3 is 14 amino acids long. A universal primer binding site was introduced by template switching. The final cDNA contained unique molecular identifiers. One entry per CDR3 protein, called by TCRdb with MiXCR from the 5' RACE reads. Among some 760,000 distinct CDR3 sequences listed, 15% to 20% were seen once. These data also featured in a second study, about T cells expressing NK-cell markers. From that second work: Of CD8+ T cells, 1.0-7.0% belonged to dominant NKG2C+ clonotypes in five to seven donors.

The receptor was isolated from a woman under 30 in good health. Sequences were obtained from PBMCs. The genes are TRBV12-3 or TRBV12-4 and TRBJ2-2; 8 bases align to TRBD2. CDR3 loop: CASSQGLGAGELFF. CDR3 coding DNA: TGTGCCAGCAGTCAGGGACTAGGGGCCGGGGAGCTGTTTTTT.